This passage covers 22 T cell receptor beta chains from one sample sequenced in a study of CD8 T cells in ankylosing spondylitis. In TCRdb, the 5' RACE reads were re-called with MiXCR into one record per CDR3 protein. The table records about 130,000 distinct CDR3 sequences, more than 6.5% of them present only once. Sequencing used blood, either unsorted or a sorted T cell fraction (not recorded which). Source of these receptors: a male donor with ankylosing spondylitis or in good health (not recorded which).

The table lists this clonotype with many counts. This chain joins TRBV10-3 and TRBJ2-3, with D perhaps being TRBD1 or TRBD2 (6 bases each). CDR1 is ENHRY, CDR2 SYGVKD, per germline. The length of the CDR3 is 16 residues. V was pared by 4 bases and J by 1 base, with 15 bases between. CDR3: CAISAGAGRGTDTQYF. The CDR3 DNA reads as TGTGCCATCAGTGCGGGGGCAGGGAGAGGCACAGATACGCAGTATTTT.

This clonotype was found many times. The chain has TRBV6-6 and TRBJ2-7, with D perhaps TRBD1 or TRBD2 (6 bases each). Between the trimmed V and J ends, which lost 2 bases and 9 bases, there was a span of 14 bases. This CDR3 spans 13 amino acids. Germline V lookup: CDR1 MNHNY, CDR2 SVGAGI (reference sequence). The CDR3 spells CASSYPNREVQYF. Written as DNA, the CDR3 is TGTGCCAGCAGTTACCCAAACAGGGAGGTGCAGTACTTC.

This clonotype was recorded many times. The V call is TRBV12-3 or TRBV12-4, the J call TRBJ1-1; D call uncertain. The CDR3 totals 13 residues. V lost 5 bases, J lost 2 bases, and 9 bases lay in between. The CDR3 loop reads CASSVSGNTEAFF. CDR3 sequence (DNA): TGTGCCAGCAGTGTGTCAGGTAACACTGAAGCTTTCTTT.

This clonotype was seen ten or more times. This chain connects TRBV20-1 to TRBJ2-3; 14 nucleotides match TRBD2. CDR1 is DFQATT and CDR2 is SNEGSKA in the germline V gene (reference sequence). The length of the CDR3 is 14 residues. J was trimmed by 3 bases and V by 5 bases; bases with no gene match: 1. CDR3 loop: CSAGLAGGTDTQYF. In DNA, the CDR3 is TGCAGTGCTGGACTAGCGGGGGGAACAGATACGCAGTATTTT.

This clonotype has a count of ten or more. The CDR3 loop reads CASSPNQPMTGRNSPLHF. The CDR3 DNA sequence: TGTGCCAGCAGTCCGAACCAACCCATGACAGGGAGAAATTCACCCCTCCACTTT. This rearrangement joins TRBV6-1 to TRBJ1-6; 7 nucleotides align to TRBD1. CDR1 and CDR2 from the germline V gene are MNHNS and SASEGT. With V trimmed by 5 bases and J by 7 bases, 17 bases remained unmatched. This CDR3 is 18 amino acids long.

This clonotype appeared many times. The rearrangement uses TRBV28 and TRBJ1-1, with D unresolved. Trimming pared 3 bases from V and 1 base from J, leaving 9 bases between. The CDR3 has 14 residues. Germline-derived CDR1 and CDR2 are MDHEN and SYDVKM. CDR3 region: CASSFAPPNTEAFF. The CDR3 region has the DNA TGTGCCAGCAGTTTCGCCCCTCCGAACACTGAAGCTTTCTTT.

The chain carries TRBV30 and TRBJ2-1; the D is unclear. The CDR3 length is 11 residues. Germline assignment: CDR1 GTSNPN and CDR2 SVGIG (reference sequence). Trimming removed 1 base from V and 10 bases from J, with 8 bases in between. In DNA, the CDR3 is TGTGCCTGGAGTGGGGCAGCAGAGCAGTTCTTC. This encodes CAWSGAAEQFF.

This clonotype was seen repeatedly, ten times or more. The chain links TRBV5-1 to TRBJ2-7, with 7 bases aligning to TRBD1. In germline, CDR1 is SGHRS, CDR2 YFSETQ. The CDR3 consists of 14 residues. Germline trimming cut 1 base from V and 2 bases from J; bases unmatched to any gene: 3. CDR3 in amino acids: CASSLWDSTYEQYF. The CDR3 bases are TGCGCCAGCAGCTTGTGGGACAGTACCTACGAGCAGTACTTC.

This clonotype was observed many times. The V call is TRBV6-1, the J call TRBJ1-1; unclear D gene. The V end was cut by 5 bases, the J end by 4 bases, with 17 bases between. CDR1 MNHNS and CDR2 SASEGT come from the germline V gene. CDR3 length: 15 amino acids. The CDR3 DNA follows: TGTGCCAGCAGTCTTCAGGTGCCCGGGGTCACTGAAGCTTTCTTT. It encodes CASSLQVPGVTEAFF.

This clonotype appeared many times. The rearrangement joins TRBV30 to TRBJ2-1, with a weak D call TRBD2 (5 bases). CDR1 is GTSNPN and CDR2 is SVGIG in the germline V gene (reference sequence). The CDR3 is 11 residues long. V lost 5 bases, J lost 10 bases, and 12 bases lay in between. This chain's CDR3 is CAWGLGSEQFF. In nucleotides, the CDR3 is TGTGCCTGGGGACTGGGATCCGAGCAGTTCTTC.

This clonotype has a count of ten or more. The V and J genes are TRBV2 and TRBJ2-2; 7 bases agree with TRBD1. CDR3 size: 16 residues. Germline V gives CDR1 SNHLY, CDR2 FYNNEI. The ends lost 3 bases at V and 1 base at J; junction bases unmatched: 5. This CDR3 reads CASSDLGTENTGELFF. Written as DNA, the CDR3 is TGTGCCAGCAGTGATCTGGGGACAGAGAACACCGGGGAGCTGTTTTTT.

This clonotype was picked up many times. The chain has TRBV6-1 and TRBJ1-1; D might be TRBD1 (6 bases). CDR1 is MNHNS and CDR2 is SASEGT in the germline V gene. The CDR3 runs to 13 residues. The germline V and J ends were trimmed by 6 bases and 4 bases, with 12 bases remaining between them. The CDR3 is CASSLQGGTEAFF. DNA for the CDR3: TGTGCCAGCAGCCTACAGGGCGGCACTGAAGCTTTCTTT.

The V gene is TRBV7-2, the J gene TRBJ1-3, with D uncertain. Germline V gives CDR1 SGHTA, CDR2 FQGNSA. V lost 0 bases and J lost 6, with 9 bases in between. The CDR3 is 14 residues long. In DNA, the CDR3 is TGTGCCAGCAGCTTAGCCCTGGATCTAAACACCATATATTTT. It yields the protein CASSLALDLNTIYF.

This clonotype showed up many times. This chain joins TRBV7-3 and TRBJ2-1; D unresolved. CDR1 is SGHTA, CDR2 FQGTGA, per germline. The CDR3 spans 15 residues. The germline V and J ends were trimmed by 6 bases and 0 bases, with 12 bases remaining between them. The CDR3 nucleotides are TGTGCCAGCAGTTCAAGCCGAAGCTCCTACAATGAGCAGTTCTTC. Translating it yields CASSSSRSSYNEQFF.

This rearrangement joins TRBV30 to TRBJ2-1, with unresolved D. This CDR3 has 11 residues. Between the trimmed V and J ends, which lost 5 bases and 5 bases, there was a span of 7 bases. Germline CDR1 is GTSNPN and CDR2 is SVGIG (reference sequence). In DNA form, the CDR3 reads TGTGCCTGGCTGCTCCACAATGAGCAGTTCTTC. Translating it yields CAWLLHNEQFF.

This clonotype was recorded at least ten times. V gene TRBV20-1 combines with J gene TRBJ2-7; 7 bases fit TRBD1. This CDR3 contains 13 residues. V was clipped by 2 bases and J by 7 bases; unmatched bases: 8. Looked up from germline, CDR1 is DFQATT and CDR2 is SNEGSKA (reference sequence). The CDR3 DNA is TGCAGTGCTAGACAAACAGGGGTCGGGGAGCAGTACTTC. It translates to CSARQTGVGEQYF.

Many counts were recorded for this clonotype. The chain combines TRBV12-3 or TRBV12-4 with TRBJ2-1; D possibly uses TRBD1 or TRBD2 (7 bases each). This CDR3 spans 14 amino acids. The V end lost 7 bases, the J end lost 7 bases, and 17 bases lay between the germline ends. CDR3 sequence: CASTAGGAENEQFF. Here the CDR3 DNA reads TGTGCCAGCACCGCAGGGGGGGCGGAGAATGAGCAGTTCTTC.

This clonotype was counted at least ten times. The chain uses TRBV7-3 and TRBJ2-3; 8 bases fit TRBD2. The CDR3 loop spans 15 amino acids. V shed 5 bases, J shed 3 bases, and the junction held 7 bases outside the gene matches. Germline CDR1 SGHTA, CDR2 FQGTGA. The CDR3 spells CASSAQGGGTDTQYF. CDR3 in DNA: TGTGCCAGCAGCGCTCAAGGCGGGGGGACAGATACGCAGTATTTT.

This clonotype has only a few counts. This chain uses TRBV7-8 with TRBJ2-1; D gene uncertain. The CDR3 is 18 amino acids. Trimming left V 2 bases short and J 1 base short, with 18 bases between. Per germline, CDR1 SGHVS and CDR2 FQNEAQ. The CDR3 is CASSLRRVTFQSYNEQFF. DNA of the CDR3: TGTGCCAGCAGCTTACGCCGGGTGACATTCCAATCCTACAATGAGCAGTTCTTC.

This clonotype was recorded many times. This chain uses TRBV5-1 with TRBJ2-2; D not resolved. Per the germline V gene, CDR1 is SGHRS and CDR2 is YFSETQ. V lost 0 bases and J lost 4, with 4 bases in between. The CDR3 consists of 13 residues. The CDR3: CASSLGATGELFF. In nucleotides, the CDR3 is TGCGCCAGCAGCTTGGGGGCCACCGGGGAGCTGTTTTTT.

This clonotype was detected ten times or more. This sequence joins TRBV10-3 and TRBJ2-7; the match to TRBD2 covers 10 bases. Germline lookup yields CDR1 ENHRY and CDR2 SYGVKD. CDR3 length: 16 amino acids. Unmatched junction bases numbered 5, after V lost 0 bases and J lost 3 bases. Here the CDR3 reads CAISESSGRDFYEQYF. CDR3 sequence (DNA): TGTGCCATCAGTGAGTCCAGCGGGAGGGATTTCTACGAGCAGTACTTC.

This clonotype was recorded at least ten times. The chain links TRBV11-1 to TRBJ1-5, with D tentatively TRBD1 (5 bases). The germline V gene encodes CDR1 SGHAT and CDR2 FQDESV (reference sequence). This CDR3 is 14 amino acids long. V dropped 4 bases and J dropped 3 bases, with 10 bases sitting between them. Here the CDR3 DNA reads TGTGCCAGCAGCTCTTCAGGGAACAATCAGCCCCAGCATTTT. It codes for CASSSSGNNQPQHF.